The rows below give T cell receptor beta chains drawn from one sample of a study of radiation and T cells in renal cell carcinoma. The repertoire was sequenced with immunoSEQ multiplex PCR; TCRdb's copy has only in-frame clones and lacks some. The repertoire holds about 150,000 clones, with about 91% as singletons. The source was blood, collected from a patient whose treatment included radiotherapy and nephrectomy. The receptors were gathered from a woman between 45 and 65 years old with renal cell carcinoma. Both conserved end residues are part of each CDR3. The D gene is left open where the match is weak. Clone size appears in some rows only: once, few, many, or a class for an expanded clone.

d_call: TRBD2
j_call: TRBJ2-3
v_call: TRBV5-6
clone_size: .
cdr3_aa: CASSLGGGPVTQYF
cdr3_nt: TGTGCCAGCAGCTTGGGCGGGGGACCCGTTACGCAGTATTTT

d_call: .
j_call: TRBJ1-6
v_call: TRBV12-5
clone_size: .
cdr3_aa: CASGLWPLRSPLHF
cdr3_nt: TGTGCTAGTGGTTTGTGGCCTTTGCGTTCACCCCTCCACTTT

d_call: .
j_call: TRBJ1-1
v_call: TRBV7-9
clone_size: .
cdr3_aa: CASSLQAQYTEAFF
cdr3_nt: TGTGCCAGCAGCTTACAGGCGCAGTACACTGAAGCTTTCTTT

d_call: .
j_call: TRBJ1-1
v_call: TRBV7-2
clone_size: .
cdr3_aa: CASSYPGQGTEAFF
cdr3_nt: TGTGCCAGCAGCTACCCCGGGCAGGGAACTGAAGCTTTCTTT

d_call: .
j_call: TRBJ2-2
v_call: TRBV4-2
clone_size: .
cdr3_aa: CASSQDLAGELFF
cdr3_nt: TGTGCCAGCAGCCAAGATCTAGCCGGGGAGCTGTTTTTT

d_call: TRBD2
j_call: TRBJ2-2
v_call: TRBV29-1
clone_size: .
cdr3_aa: CSVGTSGDTGELFF
cdr3_nt: TGCAGCGTCGGGACTAGCGGAGACACCGGGGAGCTGTTTTTT

d_call: .
j_call: TRBJ1-6
v_call: TRBV5-1
clone_size: once
cdr3_aa: CASSLGTGSSYNSPLHF
cdr3_nt: TGCGCCAGCAGCTTGGGGACCGGAAGCTCCTATAATTCACCCCTCCACTTT

d_call: TRBD2
j_call: TRBJ2-3
v_call: TRBV7-7
clone_size: .
cdr3_aa: CASSLTGGGDTQYF
cdr3_nt: TGTGCTAGCAGTCTAACGGGGGGTGGAGATACGCAGTATTTT

d_call: .
j_call: TRBJ1-4
v_call: TRBV6-1
clone_size: .
cdr3_aa: CASSESGGLEKLFF
cdr3_nt: TGTGCCAGCAGTGAATCCGGGGGCCTTGAAAAACTGTTTTTT

d_call: .
j_call: TRBJ1-3
v_call: TRBV6-5
clone_size: .
cdr3_aa: CASTLDGSGNTIYF
cdr3_nt: TGTGCCAGCACCCTCGACGGTTCTGGAAACACCATATATTTT

d_call: .
j_call: TRBJ2-7
v_call: TRBV27
clone_size: .
cdr3_aa: CASSSLGGEQYF
cdr3_nt: TGTGCCAGCAGTTCTCTAGGAGGCGAGCAGTACTTC

d_call: .
j_call: TRBJ1-2
v_call: TRBV5-1
clone_size: .
cdr3_aa: CASSPLGNYGYTF
cdr3_nt: TGCGCCAGCAGCCCGCTAGGGAACTATGGCTACACCTTC

d_call: .
j_call: TRBJ1-6
v_call: TRBV6-6
clone_size: .
cdr3_aa: CASSQGTYNSPLHF
cdr3_nt: TGTGCCAGCAGCCAAGGGACTTATAATTCACCCCTCCACTTT

d_call: .
j_call: TRBJ2-2
v_call: TRBV29-1
clone_size: .
cdr3_aa: CSVAGENTGELFF
cdr3_nt: TGCAGCGTTGCGGGGGAAAACACCGGGGAGCTGTTTTTT

d_call: .
j_call: TRBJ1-1
v_call: TRBV6-1
clone_size: .
cdr3_aa: CASEAARGETEAFF
cdr3_nt: TGTGCCAGCGAAGCCGCGCGGGGGGAGACTGAAGCTTTCTTT

d_call: TRBD1
j_call: TRBJ2-7
v_call: TRBV6-5
clone_size: .
cdr3_aa: CASSSAGTGGDEQYF
cdr3_nt: TGTGCCAGCAGTTCAGCCGGGACAGGGGGTGACGAGCAGTACTTC

d_call: TRBD1
j_call: TRBJ1-1
v_call: TRBV7-2
clone_size: .
cdr3_aa: CASSRDRGLEAFF
cdr3_nt: TGTGCCAGCTCCCGGGACAGGGGGCTTGAAGCTTTCTTT

d_call: .
j_call: TRBJ1-5
v_call: TRBV5-8
clone_size: .
cdr3_aa: CASSLRVGGDQPQHF
cdr3_nt: TGTGCCAGCAGCTTGCGCGTCGGGGGGGATCAGCCCCAGCATTTT

d_call: .
j_call: TRBJ1-2
v_call: TRBV28
clone_size: .
cdr3_aa: CASSLGAGDYGYTF
cdr3_nt: TGTGCCAGCAGTTTGGGTGCGGGGGACTATGGCTACACCTTC

d_call: .
j_call: TRBJ1-2
v_call: TRBV9
clone_size: .
cdr3_aa: CASSVAVGGYTF
cdr3_nt: TGTGCCAGCAGCGTAGCAGTCGGGGGCTACACCTTC

d_call: .
j_call: TRBJ1-2
v_call: TRBV5-4
clone_size: .
cdr3_aa: CASSPDGNYGYTF
cdr3_nt: TGTGCCAGCAGCCCTGACGGCAACTATGGCTACACCTTC

d_call: .
j_call: TRBJ1-5
v_call: TRBV18
clone_size: .
cdr3_aa: CASSPDNRRNQPQHF
cdr3_nt: TGTGCCAGCTCACCAGATAACCGGAGGAATCAGCCCCAGCATTTT

d_call: .
j_call: TRBJ2-5
v_call: TRBV28
clone_size: .
cdr3_aa: CASSFKGLAQYF
cdr3_nt: TGTGCCAGCAGTTTCAAGGGGTTGGCCCAGTACTTC

d_call: .
j_call: TRBJ2-7
v_call: TRBV16
clone_size: once
cdr3_aa: CASSQSQPPFYEQYF
cdr3_nt: TGTGCCAGCAGCCAATCGCAGCCCCCATTTTACGAGCAGTACTTC

d_call: .
j_call: TRBJ2-1
v_call: TRBV5-1
clone_size: once
cdr3_aa: CASSFGQSYNEQFF
cdr3_nt: TGCGCCAGCAGCTTTGGCCAGAGCTACAATGAGCAGTTCTTC

d_call: .
j_call: TRBJ1-6
v_call: TRBV9
clone_size: .
cdr3_aa: CASSPGGSPLHF
cdr3_nt: TGTGCCAGCAGCCCGGGAGGTTCACCCCTCCACTTT

d_call: TRBD2
j_call: TRBJ2-7
v_call: TRBV29-1
clone_size: .
cdr3_aa: CSVRDYRYEQYF
cdr3_nt: TGCAGCGTCCGGGACTACAGATACGAGCAGTACTTC

d_call: .
j_call: TRBJ1-1
v_call: TRBV6-4
clone_size: .
cdr3_aa: CASSPEGGHTEAFF
cdr3_nt: TGTGCCAGCAGCCCCGAAGGGGGGCACACTGAAGCTTTCTTT

d_call: TRBD1
j_call: TRBJ1-5
v_call: TRBV18
clone_size: .
cdr3_aa: CASSRNSGQGGSQPQHF
cdr3_nt: TGTGCCAGCTCACGTAACTCGGGACAGGGGGGAAGTCAGCCCCAGCATTTT

d_call: .
j_call: TRBJ1-1
v_call: TRBV6-5
clone_size: .
cdr3_aa: CASRAPNTEAFF
cdr3_nt: TGTGCCAGCAGGGCTCCTAACACTGAAGCTTTCTTT

d_call: .
j_call: TRBJ2-2
v_call: TRBV5-1
clone_size: .
cdr3_aa: CASSARDTELFF
cdr3_nt: TGCGCCAGCAGCGCCCGGGACACTGAGCTGTTTTTT

d_call: TRBD1
j_call: TRBJ2-5
v_call: TRBV6-1
clone_size: .
cdr3_aa: CASSVGQKETQYF
cdr3_nt: TGTGCCAGCAGTGTGGGACAGAAAGAGACCCAGTACTTC

d_call: .
j_call: TRBJ1-5
v_call: TRBV19
clone_size: .
cdr3_aa: CASRRGVDRYSNQPQHF
cdr3_nt: TGTGCCAGTAGGCGGGGGGTAGACCGCTATAGCAATCAGCCCCAGCATTTT

d_call: .
j_call: TRBJ1-1
v_call: TRBV5-1
clone_size: .
cdr3_aa: CASSLVPANTEAFF
cdr3_nt: TGCGCCAGCAGCTTGGTTCCAGCGAACACTGAAGCTTTCTTT

d_call: TRBD2
j_call: TRBJ2-1
v_call: TRBV7-8
clone_size: .
cdr3_aa: CASTHPGTSGGWEQFF
cdr3_nt: TGTGCCAGCACTCACCCTGGGACTAGCGGGGGGTGGGAGCAGTTCTTC

d_call: .
j_call: TRBJ2-1
v_call: TRBV25-1
clone_size: .
cdr3_aa: CASSGEGGSYNEQFF
cdr3_nt: TGTGCCAGCAGTGGAGAGGGAGGCTCCTACAATGAGCAGTTCTTC

d_call: .
j_call: TRBJ1-2
v_call: TRBV7-3
clone_size: .
cdr3_aa: CASSLTVLDGYTF
cdr3_nt: TGTGCCAGCAGCTTAACAGTACTTGATGGCTACACCTTC